The following is a T cell receptor beta chain sequence with its context. This receptor's antigen is unknown. The record has no base qualities; no much larger clone is one base away. Library creation used the immunoSEQ multiplex PCR assay. Drawn from immuneACCESS, this table holds only the in-frame rearrangements with V and J called that TCRdb kept. Clones are partly lost; checked studies trace under half to an unresolved V gene and leave the rest unexplained. A total of 75,000 to 100,000 clones appear in this sample, around 96% of them only once. Roughly 0.26% of the sample comes from the top ten. The CDR3 spans 19 residues, from the cysteine through the phenylalanine. Only the CDR3 DNA is retained, 57 bases long and in frame from the first base. CDR1 and CDR2, looked up from the germline V gene (reference sequence), are SEHNR and FQNEAQ. The V and J ends are trimmed by 5 bases and 0 bases, leaving 22 bases between them.

The data belong to a study of technical replicates of blood from several donors (dated by TCRdb to the late 2010s). The chain links TRBV7-9 with TRBJ1-4, with no D gene named confidently. Sequences were obtained from T cells isolated from PBMCs. The TCR was taken from a human donor in good health. The CDR3 reads CASSPTTARAFATNEKLFF. DNA sequence: TGTGCCAGCAGCCCGACAACGGCGCGGGCTTTCGCAACTAATGAAAAACTGTTTTTT.